Sequencing of this TCR beta chain was carried out in a study of read filtering for tumor transcriptome and immune sequencing. Across the study: Among patients, some 17 were male and around 13 female, aged roughly 45 to 90 (mean about 72). After DNase treatment, RNA was made into whole-transcriptome libraries. Revised staging placed eight or nine patients in R-ISS I, about 17 in II, 7 in III.

This clonotype was counted ten times or more. What it binds is not known. One end of the junction is discordant with germline, which a read error may explain. From about 400 ng of RNA, a library with molecular barcoded alpha/delta and beta/gamma adaptors was made. TCRdb independently ran MiXCR on the reads; one entry per CDR3 protein. Of approximately 93,000 distinct CDR3 sequences detected, about 22% appear once; the ten largest clones hold 10% to 12%. The CDR3 contains 12 residues. Whole-study findings and limits: Even smaller IR-seq throughput identified most shared clonotypes.

Sequenced sample: a population of CD138-negative cells sorted from bone marrow. This clonotype was sampled from a donor over 35 with multiple myeloma. The J gene is TRBJ1-1, the V gene TRBV12-3 or TRBV12-4; 7 bases are a match to TRBD1. The CDR3 reads CAGRLGTVQAFF. CDR3 bases: TGTGCCGGCAGATTAGGGACAGTTCAAGCTTTCTTT.